The 21 T cell receptor beta chains in this list originate from one sample, sequenced in a study of T cell clonality in common variable immunodeficiency. Findings and caveats of the study: Fewer deletions and N-nucleotide insertions were reportedly seen in common variable immunodeficiency TCR beta sequences.

These receptors have no identified antigens. Repertoires were generated with immunoSEQ multiplex PCR, while TCRdb's copy carries only in-frame clones and drops some. The sample presents under 40,000 clones, none singletons. Sequenced material: peripheral blood mononuclear cells. All receptors derive from a human donor with common variable immunodeficiency.

This clone occurred a few times. Partial CDR3 DNA: TGTGCCAGCAGCTTACCTAGCCTTGGGGCAGATACG. Encoded protein: CASSLPSLGADT. The full CDR3 reads CASSLPSLGADTQYF. V gene TRBV11-2 combines with J gene TRBJ2-3; a possible D gene is TRBD2 (5 bases). The read halts 3 residues ahead of the CDR3 end, with the missing end drawn from the germline J gene. The germline CDR1 and CDR2 sequences are SGHAT and FQNNGV. The V end was cut by 2 bases, the J end by 4 bases, with 13 bases between. There are 15 residues in the CDR3.

In the case of this clone: The sequenced fragment ends 3 residues before the CDR3 boundary, so the rest is inferred from the germline J gene. The gene calls are TRBV19 and TRBJ1-1; 11 nucleotides agree with TRBD1. The CDR3 runs to 17 residues. Trimming removed 7 bases from V and 4 bases from J; junction bases left unmatched: 14. CDR1 and CDR2 from the germline V gene are LNHDA and SQIVND (reference sequence). The CDR3 loop reads CASKFFTGQGAITEAFF. The DNA read from the CDR3 is TGTGCCAGTAAATTTTTCACAGGACAGGGGGCTATCACTGAA.

Judged by abundance, this clone is medium-sized (0.01 to 0.1%). The CDR3 loop reads CASSIAGQGFNTEAFF. The DNA read from the CDR3 is TGCGCCAGCAGCATAGCGGGACAGGGATTTAACACTGAA. This chain links TRBV5-1 with TRBJ1-1; the match to TRBD1 covers 9 bases. Read coverage stops 3 residues before the CDR3 terminus; the germline J gene supplies the remainder. Germline lookup yields CDR1 SGHRS and CDR2 YFSETQ. The junction had 9 bases not matched to a gene; V was cut back by 4 bases and J by 2 bases. This CDR3 contains 16 residues.

This clone was seen only a few times. The CDR3 is cut off 3 residues early in the read; its end comes from the germline J gene. The same CDR3 can be traced to other DNA sequences in this sample. This sequence joins TRBV18 and TRBJ1-5, with D possibly matching TRBD1 (6 bases). The germline V and J ends were trimmed by 1 base and 3 bases, with 13 bases remaining between them. The CDR3 loop spans 16 amino acids. CDR1 is KGHSH, CDR2 LQKENI, per germline. The covered CDR3 bases are TGTGCCAGCTCACCACGGGGGCCGCTTGCCAATCAGCCC. Its translation: CASSPRGPLANQP. The entire CDR3 sequence reads CASSPRGPLANQPQHF.

This clone was counted only a few times. The read falls 3 residues short of the CDR3 end, and the missing part is taken from the germline J gene. The genes are TRBV2 and TRBJ1-6; D remains unclear. Germline V lookup: CDR1 SNHLY, CDR2 FYNNEI. V dropped 6 bases and J dropped 7 bases, with 16 bases sitting between them. The CDR3 loop spans 15 amino acids. CDR3 residues: CASRRRVQDNSPLHF. The CDR3 bases that were read are TGTGCCAGCAGGAGGAGGGTCCAAGACAATTCACCC.

This clone was counted only a few times. The DNA ends 3 residues before the CDR3 does, and the rest of the CDR3 is filled in from the germline J gene. This sequence joins TRBV19 and TRBJ2-2, with D maybe TRBD1 (6 bases). The CDR3 extends over 19 amino acids. Trimming removed 5 bases from V and 5 bases from J, with 27 bases in between. Germline V lookup: CDR1 LNHDA, CDR2 SQIVND (reference sequence). The covered CDR3 bases are TGTGCCAGTAGTCCCCTTCCGGTTGTTGGGGGCGCATTAACCGGGGAG. This encodes CASSPLPVVGGALTGE. The complete CDR3 reads CASSPLPVVGGALTGELFF.

In this sample, this clone turned up many times. The read falls 3 residues short of the CDR3 end, and the missing part is taken from the germline J gene. The chain is built from TRBV5-1 and TRBJ2-5; 10 bases are shared with TRBD2. V dropped 1 base and J dropped 3; count of bases not matched to a gene: 6. The CDR3 contains 16 residues. Germline V CDR1 and CDR2: SGHRS, YFSETQ. The CDR3 loop reads CASSLILAGDEETQYF. Partial CDR3 DNA: TGCGCCAGCAGCTTGATCCTAGCGGGGGACGAAGAGACC. The variable domain in full, with the rest retrieved from reference TRBV5-1 and TRBJ2-5, is KAGVTQTPRYLIKTRGQQVTLSCSPISGHRSVSWYQQTPGQGLQFLFEYFSETQRNKGNFPGRFSGRQFSNSRSEMNVSTLELGDSALYLCASSLILAGDEETQYFGPGTRLLVL.

This clone was counted only a few times. The sequenced fragment ends 3 residues before the CDR3 boundary, so the rest is inferred from the germline J gene. The chain employs TRBV30 and TRBJ1-5; D is unclear. This CDR3 has 15 residues. The V end was cut by 2 bases, the J end by 2 bases, with 13 bases between. CDR1 and CDR2 from the germline V gene are GTSNPN and SVGIG (reference sequence). CDR3 bases read: TGTGCCTGGAGTACGGGGAAAGGAGGCAATCAGCCC. Protein product: CAWSTGKGGNQP. The whole CDR3 sequence reads CAWSTGKGGNQPQHF. Combining the CDR3 with reference TRBV30 and TRBJ1-5 gives the whole variable domain SQTIHQWPATLVQPVGSPLSLECTVEGTSNPNLYWYRQAAGRGLQLLFYSVGIGQISSEVPQNLSASRPQDRQFILSSKKLLLSDSGFYLCAWSTGKGGNQPQHFGDGTRLSIL.

This clone appeared a few times. The read stops 3 residues short of the end of the CDR3; the missing end is completed from the germline J gene. V gene TRBV18 combines with J gene TRBJ1-5; TRBD1 matches at 7 bases. The CDR3 covers 16 residues. V trimming: 3 bases; J trimming: 2 bases; junction bases outside the gene matches: 7. Per germline, CDR1 KGHSH and CDR2 LQKENI. The chain's CDR3 is CASSPGGGEGNQPQHF. The sequenced CDR3 bases are TGTGCCAGCTCACCTGGAGGGGGCGAGGGCAATCAGCCC.

The sample holds many counts of this clone. The CDR3 end is not reached by the read, which stops 3 residues before it; the germline J gene fills it in. This sequence joins TRBV7-2 and TRBJ2-3; the D is unclear. Trimming took 5 bases from V and 0 from J, leaving 3 bases between them. This CDR3 region has 12 residues. Germline CDR1 reads SGHTA; CDR2 reads FQGNSA. The CDR3 sequence is CASSASTDTQYF. The part of the CDR3 DNA that was read is TGTGCCAGCAGCGCGAGCACAGATACG.

This clone is termed medium-sized. The read terminates 3 residues before the CDR3 end, so the remaining end is supplied by the germline J gene. V gene TRBV19 combines with J gene TRBJ1-2; 12 bases agree with TRBD1. This CDR3 is 15 amino acids long. From germline, CDR1 is LNHDA and CDR2 SQIVND (reference sequence). The sequenced part of the CDR3 DNA is TGTGCCAGTAGTATCTATCCCGGGACAGGGGGCGGC. It codes for CASSIYPGTGGG. The full CDR3 is CASSIYPGTGGGYTF.

Many counts were recorded for this clone. The CDR3 end lies 3 residues beyond the end of the read and is filled in from the germline J gene. J is TRBJ2-5 and V is TRBV19; 10 nucleotides align to TRBD1. The CDR3 covers 16 residues. Germline V gene data show CDR1 as LNHDA and CDR2 as SQIVND (reference sequence). V was clipped by 7 bases and J by 1 base; unmatched bases: 9. The CDR3 spells CASTPRTGGGQETQYF. CDR3 bases read: TGTGCCAGTACCCCCCGGACAGGGGGAGGCCAAGAGACC.

This clone was counted at least ten times. CDR3: CASSMRGNSPLHF. The CDR3 bases that were read are TGTGCCAGTAGTATGAGGGGTAATTCACCC. The gene calls are TRBV19 and TRBJ1-6; possible D gene TRBD1, 5 bases. With the read ending 3 residues before the CDR3 end, the germline J gene is used to fill in that end. This CDR3 spans 13 amino acids. CDR1 and CDR2 (germline): LNHDA, SQIVND (reference sequence). Trimming took 3 bases from V and 6 from J, leaving 6 bases between them.

On this clone itself: The CDR3 extends 3 residues past the end of the read, so its final part is completed from the germline J gene. The V call is TRBV23-1, the J call TRBJ2-7, with 8 bases that match TRBD1. TRBV23-1 is noted as an ORF with a role that remains uncertain. The CDR3 spans 15 residues. The V segment lost 0 bases and the J segment 6 bases; nucleotides outside the gene matches: 7. CDR3 bases read: TGCGCCAGCAGTCAATCAGGCCAGGGGGCGGTCGAG. The encoded protein is CASSQSGQGAVE. The CDR3 in full is CASSQSGQGAVEQYF.

The CDR3 protein is CASQTSGEDTQYF. The sequenced part of the CDR3 DNA is TGCGCCTCCCAGACTAGCGGGGAAGATACG. The chain joins TRBV5-1 to TRBJ2-3, with 11 positions matching TRBD2. The CDR3 goes on 3 residues after the read ends, and that part is filled in from the germline J gene. The CDR3 totals 13 residues. Trimming removed 10 bases from V and 5 bases from J; junction bases left unmatched: 6. In germline, CDR1 is SGHRS, CDR2 YFSETQ. Full variable domain (outside the CDR3, taken from reference TRBV5-1 and TRBJ2-3): KAGVTQTPRYLIKTRGQQVTLSCSPISGHRSVSWYQQTPGQGLQFLFEYFSETQRNKGNFPGRFSGRQFSNSRSEMNVSTLELGDSALYLCASQTSGEDTQYFGPGTRLTVL.

Note on this clone: The read gets to within 3 residues of the CDR3 end, and the germline J gene fills in the rest. The rearrangement joins TRBV6-2 or TRBV6-3 to TRBJ1-5, with TRBD1 matching over 10 bases. Losses at the gene ends were 6 bases for V and 6 bases for J; bases not matched to a gene: 5. The germline V gene has CDR1 MNHEY and CDR2 SVGEGT. The CDR3 is 14 residues long. CDR3 protein: CASSRQGAGQPQHF. The part of the CDR3 DNA that was read is TGTGCCAGCAGCCGACAGGGGGCCGGTCAGCCC.

This clone came up many times. The read terminates 3 residues ahead of where the CDR3 ends, so the germline J gene completes it. The chain is built from TRBV18 and TRBJ2-5; TRBD1 matches 8 bases. There are 19 residues in the CDR3. CDR1 KGHSH and CDR2 LQKENI come from the germline V gene. V dropped 3 bases and J dropped 5; count of bases not matched to a gene: 20. The CDR3 bases that were read are TGTGCCAGCTCACCCCTACCGACAGGGGCTTCTATTTCGGTCGAGACC. Encoded protein: CASSPLPTGASISVET. The CDR3 reads in full as CASSPLPTGASISVETQYF. Full variable domain (outside the CDR3, taken from reference TRBV18 and TRBJ2-5): NAGVMQNPRHLVRRRGQEARLRCSPMKGHSHVYWYRQLPEEGLKFMVYLQKENIIDESGMPKERFSAEFPKEGPSILRIQQVVRGDSAAYFCASSPLPTGASISVETQYFGPGTRLLVL.

Turning to this clone: With the read ending 3 residues before the CDR3 end, the germline J gene is used to fill in that end. The chain combines TRBV2 with TRBJ1-6; no firm D call. The V gene lost 6 bases and the J gene lost 8 bases, with 8 bases spanning the gap. Germline V gives CDR1 SNHLY, CDR2 FYNNEI. The CDR3 spans 12 residues. The CDR3 spells CASRSDYSPLHF. The part of the CDR3 DNA that was read is TGTGCCAGCAGGTCTGACTATTCACCC.

At least ten counts were recorded for this clone. The read falls 3 residues short of the CDR3 end, and the missing part is taken from the germline J gene. V and J are TRBV6-4 and TRBJ2-3, with D perhaps matching TRBD1 (5 bases). Per the germline V gene, CDR1 is MRHNA and CDR2 is SNTAGT. The germline V and J ends were trimmed by 3 bases and 0 bases, with 7 bases remaining between them. CDR3 size: 14 residues. CDR3 sequence: CASSEQGSTDTQYF. The CDR3 DNA, read in part, is TGTGCCAGCAGTGAGCAGGGAAGCACAGATACG.

This clone turned up a few times. The read stops 3 residues short of the end of the CDR3; the missing end is completed from the germline J gene. V is TRBV7-9 and J is TRBJ1-4, with unresolved D. The CDR3 sequence is 13 residues long. Trimming took off 6 bases at V and 3 bases at J, with 8 bases between the two ends. Germline loops: CDR1 SEHNR, CDR2 FQNEAQ (reference sequence). The covered CDR3 bases are TGTGCCAGCAGTAAAGGGTCTAATGAAAAA. Translation: CASSKGSNEK. The full CDR3 protein reads CASSKGSNEKLFF.

This clone was recorded many times. The CDR3 end lies 3 residues beyond the end of the read and is filled in from the germline J gene. The chain joins TRBV2 to TRBJ1-4; 9 bases align to TRBD1. This CDR3 has 14 amino acids. J was trimmed by 8 bases and V by 7 bases; bases with no gene match: 8. From germline, CDR1 is SNHLY and CDR2 FYNNEI. The covered CDR3 bases are TGTGCCAGCATGCAGACAGGGACAGGGGAAAAA. Protein product: CASMQTGTGEK. The complete CDR3 sequence is CASMQTGTGEKLFF.